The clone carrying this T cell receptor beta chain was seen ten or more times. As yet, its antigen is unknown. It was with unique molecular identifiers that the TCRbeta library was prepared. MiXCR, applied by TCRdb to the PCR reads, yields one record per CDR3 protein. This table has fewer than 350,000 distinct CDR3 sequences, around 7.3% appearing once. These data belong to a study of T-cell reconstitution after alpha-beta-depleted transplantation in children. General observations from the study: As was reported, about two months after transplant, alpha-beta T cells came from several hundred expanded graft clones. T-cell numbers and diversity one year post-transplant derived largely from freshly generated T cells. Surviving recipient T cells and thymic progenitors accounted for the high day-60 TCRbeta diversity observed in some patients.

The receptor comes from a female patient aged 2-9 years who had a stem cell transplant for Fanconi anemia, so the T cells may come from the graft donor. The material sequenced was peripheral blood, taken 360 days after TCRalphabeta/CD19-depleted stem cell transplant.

The CDR3 nucleotides read TGTGCCAGCAGTTCTCCAGGGCGCACCGGGGAGCTGTTTTTT. This codes for CASSSPGRTGELFF. V and J are TRBV6-5 and TRBJ2-2; D perhaps matches TRBD1 (5 bases). V was trimmed by 4 bases and J by 4 bases, leaving 10 bases between them. The germline gives CDR1 MNHEY, CDR2 SVGAGI. This CDR3 contains 14 residues.